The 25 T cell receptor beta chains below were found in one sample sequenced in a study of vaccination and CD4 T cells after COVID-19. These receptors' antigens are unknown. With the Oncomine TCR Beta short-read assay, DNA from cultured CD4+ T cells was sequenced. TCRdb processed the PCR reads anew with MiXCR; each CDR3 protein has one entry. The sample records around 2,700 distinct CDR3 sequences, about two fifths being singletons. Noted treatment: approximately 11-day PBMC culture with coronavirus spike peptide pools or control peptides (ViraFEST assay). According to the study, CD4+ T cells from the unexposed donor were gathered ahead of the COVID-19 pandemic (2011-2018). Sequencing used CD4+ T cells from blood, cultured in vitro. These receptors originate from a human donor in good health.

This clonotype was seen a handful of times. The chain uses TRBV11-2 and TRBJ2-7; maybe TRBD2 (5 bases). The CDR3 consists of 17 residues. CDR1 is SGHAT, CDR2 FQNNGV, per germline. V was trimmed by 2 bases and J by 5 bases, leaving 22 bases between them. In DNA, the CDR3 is TGTGCCAGCAGCTTACGTGAGAGGCGCGGGCATATCGACGAGCAGTACTTC. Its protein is CASSLRERRGHIDEQYF.

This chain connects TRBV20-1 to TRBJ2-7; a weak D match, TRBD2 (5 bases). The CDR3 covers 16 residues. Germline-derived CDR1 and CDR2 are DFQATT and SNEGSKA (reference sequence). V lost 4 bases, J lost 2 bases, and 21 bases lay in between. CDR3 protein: CSAIPYLGGSTYEQYF. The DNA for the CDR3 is TGCAGTGCTATACCTTACCTAGGCGGGTCGACCTACGAGCAGTACTTC.

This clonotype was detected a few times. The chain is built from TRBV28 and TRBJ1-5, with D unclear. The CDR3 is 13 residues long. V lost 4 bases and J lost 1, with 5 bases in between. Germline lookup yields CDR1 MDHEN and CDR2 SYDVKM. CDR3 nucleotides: TGTGCCAGCAGTTCGTTCAGCAATCAGCCCCAGCATTTT. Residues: CASSSFSNQPQHF.

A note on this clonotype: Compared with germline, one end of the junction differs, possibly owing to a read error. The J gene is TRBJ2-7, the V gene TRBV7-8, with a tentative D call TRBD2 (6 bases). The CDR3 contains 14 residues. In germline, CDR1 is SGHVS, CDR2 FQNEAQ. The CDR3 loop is CVSHRGGVMGEQYF. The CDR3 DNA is TGTGTCAGCCATAGGGGCGGGGTGATGGGCGAGCAGTACTTC.

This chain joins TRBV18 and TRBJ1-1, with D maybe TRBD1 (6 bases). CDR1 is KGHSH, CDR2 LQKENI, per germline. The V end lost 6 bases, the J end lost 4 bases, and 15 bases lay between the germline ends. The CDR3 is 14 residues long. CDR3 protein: CASSQRTVVTEAFF. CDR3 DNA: TGTGCCAGCTCCCAACGGACAGTAGTCACTGAAGCTTTCTTT.

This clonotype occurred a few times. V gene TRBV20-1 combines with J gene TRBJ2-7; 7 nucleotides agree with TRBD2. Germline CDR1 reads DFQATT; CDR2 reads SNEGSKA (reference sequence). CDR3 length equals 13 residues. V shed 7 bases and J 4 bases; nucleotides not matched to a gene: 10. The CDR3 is CSVGGRALYEQYF. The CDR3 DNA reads TGCAGTGTTGGGGGGAGGGCACTTTACGAGCAGTACTTC.

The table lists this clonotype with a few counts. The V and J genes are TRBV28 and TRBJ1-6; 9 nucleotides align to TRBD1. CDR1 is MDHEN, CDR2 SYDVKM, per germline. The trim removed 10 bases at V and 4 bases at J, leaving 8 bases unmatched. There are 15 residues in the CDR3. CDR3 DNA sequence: TGTGCCACCTCCTCCGGGACAGGGTATAATTCACCCCTCCACTTT. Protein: CATSSGTGYNSPLHF.

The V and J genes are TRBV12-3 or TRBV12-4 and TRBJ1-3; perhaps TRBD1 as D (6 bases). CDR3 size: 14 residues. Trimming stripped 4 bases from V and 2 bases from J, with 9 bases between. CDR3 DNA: TGTGCCAGCAGTTATGGGGGCCCTGGAAACACCATATATTTT. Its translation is CASSYGGPGNTIYF.

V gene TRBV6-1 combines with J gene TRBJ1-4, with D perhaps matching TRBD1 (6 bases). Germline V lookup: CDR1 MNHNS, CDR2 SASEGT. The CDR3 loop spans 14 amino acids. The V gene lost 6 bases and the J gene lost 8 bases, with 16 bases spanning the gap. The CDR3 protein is CASREGGPGEKLFF. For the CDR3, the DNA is TGTGCCAGCAGGGAGGGGGGGCCGGGGGAAAAACTGTTTTTT.

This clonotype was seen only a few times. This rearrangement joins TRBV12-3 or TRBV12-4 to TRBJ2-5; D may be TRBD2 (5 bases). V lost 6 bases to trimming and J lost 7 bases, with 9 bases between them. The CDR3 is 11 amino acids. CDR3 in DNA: TGTGCCAGCAGGCTCCGGGGGACCCAGTACTTC. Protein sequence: CASRLRGTQYF.

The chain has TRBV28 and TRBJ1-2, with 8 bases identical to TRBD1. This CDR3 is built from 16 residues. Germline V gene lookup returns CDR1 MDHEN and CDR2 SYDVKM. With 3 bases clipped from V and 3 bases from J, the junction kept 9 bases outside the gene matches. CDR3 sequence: CASSLPPTGGDYGYTF. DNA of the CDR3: TGTGCCAGCAGTTTGCCCCCAACAGGGGGGGACTATGGCTACACCTTC.

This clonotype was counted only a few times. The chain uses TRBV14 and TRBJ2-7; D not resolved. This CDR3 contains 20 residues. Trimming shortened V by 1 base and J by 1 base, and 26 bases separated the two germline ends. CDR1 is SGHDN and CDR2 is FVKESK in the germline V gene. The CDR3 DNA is TGTGCCAGCAGCCAAGGGTCTGCCCCCTCGTGGTTAAGGTCGTCCTACGAGCAGTACTTC. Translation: CASSQGSAPSWLRSSYEQYF.

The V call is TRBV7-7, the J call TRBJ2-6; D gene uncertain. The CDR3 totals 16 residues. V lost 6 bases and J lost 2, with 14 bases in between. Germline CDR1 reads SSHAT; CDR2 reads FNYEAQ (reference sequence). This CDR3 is CASSPSLGAGANVLTF. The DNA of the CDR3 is TGTGCCAGCAGTCCCTCACTCGGTGCTGGGGCCAACGTCCTGACTTTC.

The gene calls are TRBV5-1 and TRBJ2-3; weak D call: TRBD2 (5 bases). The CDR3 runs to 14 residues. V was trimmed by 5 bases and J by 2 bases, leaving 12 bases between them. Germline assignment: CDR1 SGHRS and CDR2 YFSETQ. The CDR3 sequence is CASRPGVSTDTQYF. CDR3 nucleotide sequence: TGCGCCAGCAGACCCGGGGTTTCCACAGATACGCAGTATTTT.

Written as DNA, the CDR3 is TGTGCCATCAGTGGCTTAGCGGGGGGAAACACAGATACGCAGTATTTT. Its translation: CAISGLAGGNTDTQYF. This sequence joins TRBV10-3 and TRBJ2-3; 10 nucleotides line up with TRBD2. CDR3 length: 16 amino acids. Trimming removed 4 bases from V and 2 bases from J; junction bases left unmatched: 6. Germline lookup yields CDR1 ENHRY and CDR2 SYGVKD.

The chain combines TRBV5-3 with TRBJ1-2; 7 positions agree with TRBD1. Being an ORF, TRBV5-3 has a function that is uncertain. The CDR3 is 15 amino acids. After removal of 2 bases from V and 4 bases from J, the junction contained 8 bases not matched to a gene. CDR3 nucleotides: TGTGCCAGAAGCTTCCCGGGACAGACCAGCTATGGCTACACCTTC. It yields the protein CARSFPGQTSYGYTF.

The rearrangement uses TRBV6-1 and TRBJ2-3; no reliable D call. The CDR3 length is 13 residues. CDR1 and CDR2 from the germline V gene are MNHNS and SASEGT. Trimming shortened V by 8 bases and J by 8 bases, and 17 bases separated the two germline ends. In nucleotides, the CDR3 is TGTGCCAGCGGTGCCGGACCGAGTGGTACGCAGTATTTT. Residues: CASGAGPSGTQYF.

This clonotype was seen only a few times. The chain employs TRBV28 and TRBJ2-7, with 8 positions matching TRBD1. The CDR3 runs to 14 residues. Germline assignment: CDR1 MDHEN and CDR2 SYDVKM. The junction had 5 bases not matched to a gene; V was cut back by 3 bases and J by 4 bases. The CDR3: CASSFGQGTYEQYF. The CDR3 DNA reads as TGTGCCAGCAGTTTCGGACAGGGTACATACGAGCAGTACTTC. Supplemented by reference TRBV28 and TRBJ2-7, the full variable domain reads DVKVTQSSRYLVKRTGEKVFLECVQDMDHENMFWYRQDPGLGLRLIYFSYDVKMKEKGDIPEGYSVSREKKERFSLILESASTNQTSMYLCASSFGQGTYEQYFGPGTRLTVT.

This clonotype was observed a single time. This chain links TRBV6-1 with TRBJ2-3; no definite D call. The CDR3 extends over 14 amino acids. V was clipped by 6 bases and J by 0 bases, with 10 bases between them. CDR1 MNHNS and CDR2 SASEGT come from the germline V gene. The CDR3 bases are TGTGCCAGCAGCTTGGAAGCTAGCACAGATACGCAGTATTTT. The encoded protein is CASSLEASTDTQYF.

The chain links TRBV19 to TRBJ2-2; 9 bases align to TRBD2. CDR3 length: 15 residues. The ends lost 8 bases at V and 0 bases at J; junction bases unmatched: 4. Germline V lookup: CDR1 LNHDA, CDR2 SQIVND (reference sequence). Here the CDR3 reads CASASGDANTGELFF. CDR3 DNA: TGTGCCAGTGCTAGCGGGGATGCGAACACCGGGGAGCTGTTTTTT.

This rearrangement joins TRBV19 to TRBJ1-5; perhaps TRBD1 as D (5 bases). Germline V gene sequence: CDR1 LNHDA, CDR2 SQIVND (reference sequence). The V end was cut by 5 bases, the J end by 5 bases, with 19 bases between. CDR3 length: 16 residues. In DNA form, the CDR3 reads TGTGCCAGTAGTCCAGGAGCAGGGAGAGCGGATCAGCCCCAGCATTTT. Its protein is CASSPGAGRADQPQHF.

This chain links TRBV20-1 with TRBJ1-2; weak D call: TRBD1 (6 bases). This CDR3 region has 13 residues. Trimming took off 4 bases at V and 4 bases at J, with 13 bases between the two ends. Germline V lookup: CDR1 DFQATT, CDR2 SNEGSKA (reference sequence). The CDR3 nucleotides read TGCAGTGCTACCGGAGGGGGGTCCTATGGCTACACCTTC. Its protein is CSATGGGSYGYTF.

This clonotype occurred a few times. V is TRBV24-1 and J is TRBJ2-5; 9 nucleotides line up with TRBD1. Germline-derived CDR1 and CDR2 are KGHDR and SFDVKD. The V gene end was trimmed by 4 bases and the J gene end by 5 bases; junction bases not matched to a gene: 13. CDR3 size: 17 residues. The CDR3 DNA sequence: TGTGCCACCAGTGACCCCCGCGGGACAGGGTTACGGGAGACCCAGTACTTC. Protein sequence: CATSDPRGTGLRETQYF.

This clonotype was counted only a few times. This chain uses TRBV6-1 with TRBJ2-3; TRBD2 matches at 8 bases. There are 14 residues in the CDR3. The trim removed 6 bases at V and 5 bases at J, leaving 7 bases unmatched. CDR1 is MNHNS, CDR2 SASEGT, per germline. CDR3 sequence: CASSPPGREDTQYF. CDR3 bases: TGTGCCAGCAGCCCTCCCGGGAGGGAAGATACGCAGTATTTT.

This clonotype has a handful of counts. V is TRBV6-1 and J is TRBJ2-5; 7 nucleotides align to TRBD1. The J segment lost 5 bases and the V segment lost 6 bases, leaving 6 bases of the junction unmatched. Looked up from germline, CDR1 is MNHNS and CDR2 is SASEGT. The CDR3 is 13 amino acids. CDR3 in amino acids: CASSPTGVETQYF. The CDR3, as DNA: TGTGCCAGCAGCCCCACAGGGGTGGAGACCCAGTACTTC.